These 17 T cell receptor beta chains were sequenced from one sample in a study of beta chain features in type 1 diabetes. General study points: In all four CD4+ subsets, TCRB CDR3 length was significantly, moderately reduced in type 1 diabetes.

Since all of the isolated RNA was reverse transcribed, expressed TCRB transcripts were what got sequenced. This table comes from immunoSEQ multiplex PCR, and its TCRdb copy is limited to in-frame clones, with some not included. In the table there are a few hundred thousand clones, roughly 24% of which are singletons. Their antigen targets remain unknown. Material for sequencing was naive CD4+ T cells from blood. These receptors were taken from a woman aged 25 to 39 with type 1 diabetes.

The rearrangement joins TRBV7-3 to TRBJ2-7, with TRBD2 matching 11 bases. CDR1 is SGHTA, CDR2 FQGTGA, per germline. CDR3 length equals 16 residues. Trimming removed 2 bases from V and 4 bases from J; junction bases left unmatched: 7. This CDR3 reads CASSLGGLAGQYEQYF. The CDR3 coding sequence is TGTGCCAGCAGCTTAGGTGGACTAGCGGGTCAATACGAGCAGTACTTC.

This clone was seen a handful of times. The CDR3 DNA reads TGTGCCAGCAGCGAGGCCTCTAGCGGGAGCAACTACGAGCAGTACTTC. Its protein product is CASSEASSGSNYEQYF. The chain couples TRBV9 to TRBJ2-7, with 10 bases matching TRBD2. V shed 3 bases, J shed 3 bases, and the junction held 9 bases outside the gene matches. The CDR3 has 16 amino acids. The germline V gene has CDR1 SGDLS and CDR2 YYNGEE. Full variable domain (rest looked up from reference TRBV9 and TRBJ2-7): DSGVTQTPKHLITATGQRVTLRCSPRSGDLSVYWYQQSLDQGLQFLIQYYNGEERAKGNILERFSAQQFPDLHSELNLSSLELGDSALYFCASSEASSGSNYEQYFGPGTRLTVT.

The V call is TRBV5-1, the J call TRBJ2-1; the D gene is possibly TRBD1 (6 bases). Trimming removed 1 base at V and 2 bases at J, with 13 bases between. The CDR3 runs 16 residues. Germline V lookup: CDR1 SGHRS, CDR2 YFSETQ. This CDR3 reads CASSLPRGSAYNEQFF. As DNA, the CDR3 is TGCGCCAGCAGCTTGCCTAGGGGGTCTGCCTACAATGAGCAGTTCTTC.

V gene TRBV7-9 combines with J gene TRBJ1-1; 8 nucleotides agree with TRBD1. Germline CDR1 is SEHNR and CDR2 is FQNEAQ (reference sequence). The CDR3 sequence is 15 residues long. The ends lost 0 bases at V and 5 bases at J; junction bases unmatched: 5. CDR3 DNA: TGTGCCAGCAGCTTAGCAGGACAGGGTGGGACTGAAGCTTTCTTT. Translating gives CASSLAGQGGTEAFF.

The V call is TRBV30, the J call TRBJ2-7, with TRBD1 matching over 7 bases. Germline assignment: CDR1 GTSNPN and CDR2 SVGIG (reference sequence). The CDR3 has 10 amino acids. V lost 6 bases, J lost 5 bases, and 1 base stayed unmatched. The CDR3 spells CACTGDEQYF. The CDR3 nucleotides are TGTGCCTGCACAGGGGACGAGCAGTACTTC.

The chain carries TRBV11-2 and TRBJ2-7, with D possibly matching TRBD2 (6 bases). This CDR3 has 14 residues. Trimming stripped 4 bases from V and 6 bases from J, with 16 bases between. Germline V gene sequence: CDR1 SGHAT, CDR2 FQNNGV. The chain's CDR3 is CASSSRDPLAEQYF. The CDR3 DNA is TGTGCCAGCAGCTCGCGGGACCCCCTGGCCGAGCAGTACTTC.

This clone showed up just once. V gene TRBV2 combines with J gene TRBJ1-5; TRBD1 aligns across 8 bases. The V and J ends lost 4 bases and 3 bases, in that order; junction bases with no gene match: 2. CDR3 size: 14 residues. The germline V gene has CDR1 SNHLY and CDR2 FYNNEI. This CDR3 reads CASSGGQDNQPQHF. CDR3 sequence (DNA): TGTGCCAGCAGTGGGGGACAGGACAATCAGCCCCAGCATTTT.

This chain links TRBV9 with TRBJ1-2; perhaps TRBD1 as D (6 bases). The CDR3 contains 13 residues. Per germline, CDR1 SGDLS and CDR2 YYNGEE. V was clipped by 0 bases and J by 8 bases, with 11 bases between them. This CDR3 is CASSVEWGGGYTF. In nucleotides, the CDR3 is TGTGCCAGCAGCGTAGAGTGGGGGGGCGGCTACACCTTC. Looking up the rest from reference TRBV9 and TRBJ1-2 gives the full variable domain: DSGVTQTPKHLITATGQRVTLRCSPRSGDLSVYWYQQSLDQGLQFLIQYYNGEERAKGNILERFSAQQFPDLHSELNLSSLELGDSALYFCASSVEWGGGYTFGSGTRLTVV.

This chain links TRBV7-9 with TRBJ1-1; D is possibly TRBD1 (5 bases). The germline V gene encodes CDR1 SEHNR and CDR2 FQNEAQ (reference sequence). Trimming removed 5 bases from V and 4 bases from J, with 14 bases in between. The CDR3 covers 14 residues. The CDR3 spells CASSPAGRGTEAFF. The CDR3 DNA reads TGTGCCAGCAGCCCGGCGGGGAGGGGCACTGAAGCTTTCTTT.

The chain uses TRBV7-9 and TRBJ2-2, with TRBD1 as a possible D gene (6 bases). Germline V gene lookup returns CDR1 SEHNR and CDR2 FQNEAQ (reference sequence). CDR3 length equals 15 residues. Trimming took off 6 bases at V and 3 bases at J, with 14 bases between the two ends. CDR3 nucleotide sequence: TGTGCCAGCAGACCATCGGACAGATACACCGGGGAGCTGTTTTTT. Translating it yields CASRPSDRYTGELFF. The whole variable domain, filled in from reference TRBV7-9 and TRBJ2-2, reads DTGVSQNPRHKITKRGQNVTFRCDPISEHNRLYWYRQTLGQGPEFLTYFQNEAQLEKSRLLSDRFSAERPKGSFSTLEIQRTEQGDSAMYLCASRPSDRYTGELFFGEGSRLTVL.

This chain links TRBV5-4 with TRBJ2-7, with D perhaps matching TRBD2 (5 bases). The CDR3 extends over 15 amino acids. V was trimmed by 0 bases and J by 3 bases, leaving 13 bases between them. Per germline, CDR1 SGHNT and CDR2 YYREEE (reference sequence). CDR3 sequence reads: CASSLAGLANYEQYF. For the CDR3, the DNA is TGTGCCAGCAGCTTGGCCGGGCTAGCCAACTACGAGCAGTACTTC.

Only a few counts were recorded for this clone. The chain employs TRBV30 and TRBJ2-2; D is unresolved. This CDR3 is built from 14 residues. Trimming removed 3 bases at V and 4 bases at J, with 12 bases between. Germline V gene lookup returns CDR1 GTSNPN and CDR2 SVGIG (reference sequence). CDR3 DNA sequence: TGTGCCTGGAGAAATTCGCAGTTCACCGGGGAGCTGTTTTTT. Protein sequence: CAWRNSQFTGELFF.

This clone was observed a few times. The V gene is TRBV6-6, the J gene TRBJ2-5; 10 bases are a match to TRBD1. The CDR3 is 15 residues long. Germline CDR1 and CDR2: MNHNY and SVGAGI (reference sequence). Trimming took 2 bases from V and 2 from J; bases not matched to a gene: 2. The CDR3 nucleotides read TGTGCCAGCAGTTACCCGGGACAGGGGCAAGAGACCCAGTACTTC. It is translated as CASSYPGQGQETQYF.

A few counts support this clone. The J gene is TRBJ2-3, the V gene TRBV23-1; no clear D gene. TRBV23-1 counts as an open reading frame of uncertain function. V shed 0 bases and J shed 0 bases, with 10 bases lying between them. The CDR3 extends over 16 amino acids. In DNA form, the CDR3 reads TGCGCCAGCAGTCAATCGAAAGCGTCTAGCACAGATACGCAGTATTTT. Translating gives CASSQSKASSTDTQYF.

The table lists this clone with a few counts. The chain has TRBV5-4 and TRBJ2-7; 10 nucleotides line up with TRBD1. Germline assignment: CDR1 SGHNT and CDR2 YYREEE (reference sequence). The CDR3 is 19 amino acids. Losses at the gene ends were 5 bases for V and 7 bases for J; bases not matched to a gene: 24. Written as DNA, the CDR3 is TGTGCCAGCAGTCGACCGATAGCACGCGGGACAGGGGATTTGGGGGAGCAGTACTTC. This encodes CASSRPIARGTGDLGEQYF.

This clone was picked up a small number of times. The chain has TRBV6-5 and TRBJ1-2; 7 nucleotides agree with TRBD1. The CDR3 length is 14 residues. Germline loops: CDR1 MNHEY, CDR2 SVGAGI. V lost 7 bases to trimming and J lost 5 bases; unmatched junction nucleotides: 10. The CDR3 DNA is TGTGCCAGCACCCAAGGACAGGCGCTTTATGGCTACACCTTC. Encoded protein: CASTQGQALYGYTF.

The V call is TRBV18, the J call TRBJ1-3; D gene unclear. V was shortened by 8 bases and J by 1 base, with 15 bases between the two germline ends. The CDR3 loop spans 15 amino acids. Germline loops: CDR1 KGHSH, CDR2 LQKENI. For the CDR3, the DNA is TGTGCCAGCACTCCGGCTACAGAGTCTGGAAACACCATATATTTT. Its protein product is CASTPATESGNTIYF.